This is a list of T cell receptor beta chains from one sample in a study of T cell changes during pregnancy in multiple sclerosis. TCRdb keeps only in-frame clones here, not all; method: immunoSEQ multiplex PCR. The repertoire holds just over 55,000 clones, with around 90% as singletons. The material was peripheral blood, obtained after pregnancy. Receptors originate from a female donor in good health, enrolled as a control in a pregnancy study. CDR3s include the opening cysteine and the closing phenylalanine or tryptophan. A D gene is named only where the DNA matches it firmly. Where a row states a size, it is once, few, many or the class of an expanded clone; other rows omit it.

V gene: TRBV5-6; J gene: TRBJ2-6; clone size: NA; D gene: NA; CDR3 DNA: TGTGCCAGCAGCTTGGCCTGGGCAGGGACAAACTCTGGGGCCAACGTCCTGACTTTC; CDR3 protein: CASSLAWAGTNSGANVLTF
V gene: TRBV28; J gene: TRBJ1-1; clone size: NA; D gene: TRBD1; CDR3 DNA: TGTGCCAGCAGGACTATTGGACAGGGGGTTGATCAAACTGAAGCTTTCTTT; CDR3 protein: CASRTIGQGVDQTEAFF
V gene: TRBV7-2; J gene: TRBJ2-3; clone size: NA; D gene: NA; CDR3 DNA: TGTGCCACCCGCGCGGGGCATAGCACAGATACGCAGTATTTT; CDR3 protein: CATRAGHSTDTQYF
V gene: TRBV27; J gene: TRBJ2-1; clone size: NA; D gene: NA; CDR3 DNA: TGTGCCAGCAGTTTCGGACAGCACAATGAGCAGTTCTTC; CDR3 protein: CASSFGQHNEQFF
V gene: TRBV7-3; J gene: TRBJ2-5; clone size: NA; D gene: TRBD2; CDR3 DNA: TGTGCCAGCAGCTTCGGGGGGGTGGGAGAGACCCAGTACTTC; CDR3 protein: CASSFGGVGETQYF
V gene: TRBV5-6; J gene: TRBJ1-5; clone size: NA; D gene: NA; CDR3 DNA: TGTGCCAGCAGCTTTAGATATTATAGCAATCAGCCCCAGCATTTT; CDR3 protein: CASSFRYYSNQPQHF
V gene: TRBV5-1; J gene: TRBJ2-7; clone size: NA; D gene: NA; CDR3 DNA: TGCGCCAGCAGCTTGACGACAGGAGCCTACGAGCAGTACTTC; CDR3 protein: CASSLTTGAYEQYF
V gene: TRBV6-1; J gene: TRBJ2-7; clone size: NA; D gene: TRBD2; CDR3 DNA: TGTGCCAGCAGTGGGGGGGGGACCTTTAGCTCCTACGAGCAGTACTTC; CDR3 protein: CASSGGGTFSSYEQYF
V gene: TRBV7-9; J gene: TRBJ2-3; clone size: NA; D gene: TRBD1; CDR3 DNA: TGTGCCAGCAGCCAGGACAGGGGGGCCACAGATACGCAGTATTTT; CDR3 protein: CASSQDRGATDTQYF
V gene: TRBV18; J gene: TRBJ2-1; clone size: NA; D gene: TRBD2; CDR3 DNA: TGTGCCAGCTCACCACGGAGCGGGAATGGCGATGAGCAGTTCTTC; CDR3 protein: CASSPRSGNGDEQFF
V gene: TRBV18; J gene: TRBJ2-7; clone size: NA; D gene: NA; CDR3 DNA: TGTGCCAGCTCACCACGCAGTTTAAGCTCCTACGAGCAGTACTTC; CDR3 protein: CASSPRSLSSYEQYF
V gene: TRBV7-6; J gene: TRBJ1-4; clone size: NA; D gene: NA; CDR3 DNA: TGTGCCAGCAGCCCCAGCGGAGGGTCTAATGAAAAACTGTTTTTT; CDR3 protein: CASSPSGGSNEKLFF
V gene: TRBV30; J gene: TRBJ1-4; clone size: NA; D gene: TRBD1; CDR3 DNA: TGTGCCTGGAGTCGAGGGGGCTCTAATGAAAAACTGTTTTTT; CDR3 protein: CAWSRGGSNEKLFF
V gene: TRBV10-3; J gene: TRBJ2-2; clone size: NA; D gene: NA; CDR3 DNA: TGTGCCATCAGGAGGCAAATGAACACCGGGGAGCTGTTTTTT; CDR3 protein: CAIRRQMNTGELFF
V gene: TRBV11-2; J gene: TRBJ1-4; clone size: once; D gene: NA; CDR3 DNA: TGTGCCAGCAGCAACAGGGCGCTCGGGGAAAAACTGTTTTTT; CDR3 protein: CASSNRALGEKLFF
V gene: TRBV11-3; J gene: TRBJ2-3; clone size: NA; D gene: NA; CDR3 DNA: TGTGCCAGCAGCTTAAGGAAGGCGGGATTGAGCACAGATACGCAGTATTTT; CDR3 protein: CASSLRKAGLSTDTQYF
V gene: TRBV19; J gene: TRBJ2-7; clone size: NA; D gene: TRBD1; CDR3 DNA: TGTGCCAGTAGTCTCAAGGACAGGGGGCTATACGAGCAGTACTTC; CDR3 protein: CASSLKDRGLYEQYF
V gene: TRBV6-1; J gene: TRBJ1-2; clone size: NA; D gene: TRBD1; CDR3 DNA: TGTGCCAGCAGTGAATCGGACAGGTCCCCCTATGGCTACACCTTC; CDR3 protein: CASSESDRSPYGYTF
V gene: TRBV11-3; J gene: TRBJ2-3; clone size: NA; D gene: NA; CDR3 DNA: TGTGCCAGCAGCTTCAGGAGGGGCGGCACGCAGTATTTT; CDR3 protein: CASSFRRGGTQYF
V gene: TRBV5-1; J gene: TRBJ1-1; clone size: NA; D gene: NA; CDR3 DNA: TGCGCCAGCAGCAGGGGCGAGAAGACTGAAGCTTTCTTT; CDR3 protein: CASSRGEKTEAFF
V gene: TRBV28; J gene: TRBJ2-7; clone size: NA; D gene: NA; CDR3 DNA: TGTGCCAGCAGTTTCAGCTCCTACGAGCAGTACTTC; CDR3 protein: CASSFSSYEQYF
V gene: TRBV6-5; J gene: TRBJ2-2; clone size: NA; D gene: TRBD2; CDR3 DNA: TGTGCCAGCAGTTACTCGACTAGCGGGAACACCGGGGAGCTGTTTTTT; CDR3 protein: CASSYSTSGNTGELFF
V gene: TRBV7-9; J gene: TRBJ2-1; clone size: NA; D gene: NA; CDR3 DNA: TGTGCCAGCAGCTCCGAGGTAGCGCACGAATACAATGAGCAGTTCTTC; CDR3 protein: CASSSEVAHEYNEQFF
V gene: TRBV4-2; J gene: TRBJ2-2; clone size: NA; D gene: NA; CDR3 DNA: TGTGCCAGCAGCCGGGGAGGCGGGGGCCACCAGGGCGGGGAGCTGTTTTTT; CDR3 protein: CASSRGGGGHQGGELFF
V gene: TRBV7-3; J gene: TRBJ2-1; clone size: NA; D gene: NA; CDR3 DNA: TGTGCCAGCAGCTTGAGCGGCCCCTACAATGAGCAGTTCTTC; CDR3 protein: CASSLSGPYNEQFF
V gene: TRBV5-6; J gene: TRBJ2-5; clone size: NA; D gene: NA; CDR3 DNA: TGTGCCAGCAGCTTTTCGTGGCAAGAAGAGACCCAGTACTTC; CDR3 protein: CASSFSWQEETQYF
V gene: TRBV28; J gene: TRBJ2-7; clone size: NA; D gene: TRBD2; CDR3 DNA: TGTGCCAGTCAACTAGCGGCCTACTACGAGCAGTACTTC; CDR3 protein: CASQLAAYYEQYF
V gene: TRBV12-5; J gene: TRBJ2-3; clone size: NA; D gene: NA; CDR3 DNA: TGTGCTAGTGGTTTGGTACGAGGGAATCGGGTAGATACGCAGTATTTT; CDR3 protein: CASGLVRGNRVDTQYF
V gene: TRBV27; J gene: TRBJ1-5; clone size: once; D gene: TRBD1; CDR3 DNA: TGTGCCAGCAGTCCTCGACAGGGAACGATCAATCAGCCCCAGCATTTT; CDR3 protein: CASSPRQGTINQPQHF
V gene: TRBV5-1; J gene: TRBJ1-2; clone size: NA; D gene: NA; CDR3 DNA: TGCGCCAGCAGCTTGAAAGGGGACTATGGCTACACCTTC; CDR3 protein: CASSLKGDYGYTF
V gene: TRBV18; J gene: TRBJ2-1; clone size: NA; D gene: TRBD1; CDR3 DNA: TGTGCCAGCTCACCAAGGTACGCGGGACAGGGGTCGAGAGATGAGCAGTTCTTC; CDR3 protein: CASSPRYAGQGSRDEQFF
V gene: TRBV14; J gene: TRBJ1-2; clone size: NA; D gene: NA; CDR3 DNA: TGTGCCAGCACCGAGGCAAGCCTCCAACCCGGCTACACCTTC; CDR3 protein: CASTEASLQPGYTF
V gene: TRBV7-6; J gene: TRBJ1-2; clone size: NA; D gene: NA; CDR3 DNA: TGTGCCAGCAGCGCGGCTCGGCACGATGGCTACACCTTC; CDR3 protein: CASSAARHDGYTF
V gene: TRBV29-1; J gene: TRBJ1-1; clone size: NA; D gene: NA; CDR3 DNA: TGCAGCGTTGAAGATCTCTCCACAGGGAACACTGAAGCTTTCTTT; CDR3 protein: CSVEDLSTGNTEAFF
V gene: TRBV5-6; J gene: TRBJ1-4; clone size: NA; D gene: TRBD1; CDR3 DNA: TGTGCCAGCTCCACCCGAGGGGGACAGCTTAATGAAAAACTGTTTTTT; CDR3 protein: CASSTRGGQLNEKLFF
V gene: TRBV5-6; J gene: TRBJ2-1; clone size: NA; D gene: TRBD1; CDR3 DNA: TGTGCCAGCAGCTCAGGGGGCTCCTACAATGAGCAGTTCTTC; CDR3 protein: CASSSGGSYNEQFF
V gene: TRBV5-4; J gene: TRBJ1-2; clone size: NA; D gene: NA; CDR3 DNA: TGTGCCAGCAGCTTGGGGCATGCCTCTAACTATGGCTACACCTTC; CDR3 protein: CASSLGHASNYGYTF